Described below is a single TCR beta chain sequence and its context. This clone has just one count. Its antigen remains undetermined. No qualities accompany the bases; no much larger clone lies one base away. From the germline V gene (reference sequence), CDR1 is LNHDA and CDR2 is SQIVND. The V and J ends are trimmed by 5 bases and 5 bases, leaving 7 bases between them. The CDR3 goes from the cysteine to the phenylalanine over 12 residues. The DNA shown is the 36-base CDR3, in frame from base 1. The immunoSEQ Assay, a bias-controlled multiplex PCR, was used to amplify TCRbeta CDR3 regions from genomic DNA. Processing in the source paper ran as follows. The number of nucleated cells in each sample was estimated from the amplification of reference gene primers within the assay. To quantify the absolute abundance of each unique TCRbeta CDR3 rearrangement, sequence reads were collapsed and filtered. Productive Simpson clonality was computed per sample as the square root of Simpson's diversity index over productive rearrangements. TCRdb re-hosts the immuneACCESS table, in-frame sequences only. Its copies lack some clones; in the studies checked, an unresolved V gene accounts for under half of them, and the cause for the rest is not known. That table furnishes V, J and clone size, whereas the DNA furnished D and trimming. The sample table contains 150,000 to 200,000 clones; only one count was recorded for 86% of them. Clones ranked in the top ten supply 2.5% to 4% of the sample.

Each collaborating institution followed its own protocols to collect whole blood in K2EDTA tubes. Collaborator samples were shipped for TCRbeta analysis as frozen whole blood, isolated PBMCs, or DNA extracted from either sample type. This entry is derived from a study of blood T cell repertoires in COVID-19 (dated by TCRdb to 2019 to 2021). In the study overall: Samples covering the acute and convalescent phases of COVID-19 were provided by collaborators in the United States, Italy and Spain. Where available, HLA class I and class II types were obtained from metadata supplied by the sample provider rather than from assay-based typing. The material from the prospective study consisted of cDNA or gDNA derived from T cells, B-cell-depleted T cells, or PBMCs. The repertoires were made available in a free public database intended to serve as a resource for research on the immune response to SARS-CoV-2. Samples were obtained from the ongoing ImmuneRACE study (first 160 participants) and from roughly 1,300 subjects provided by 6 global collaborators. The dataset comprised deeply sampled blood TCRbeta repertoires from subjects exposed to, actively infected with, or recovered from COVID-19. Sample metadata almost always included a de-identified subject ID, COVID-19 status, age in years and sex. What the study reported, not specific to this receptor: Clinical and demographic metadata were provided uncurated, with the amount varying by source and participant.

Sequencing input: peripheral blood. The chain is made from TRBV19 and TRBJ1-5; the D gene cannot be named for sure. The TCR was taken from a man aged 65 to 85 with acute or convalescent COVID-19. The CDR3 protein is CASSLQYQPQHF. The nucleotide sequence reads TGTGCCAGTAGTCTTCAGTATCAGCCCCAGCATTTT.